This T cell receptor (beta chain) was profiled in a study of blood T cells in healthy people across ages. Alongside a J-beta primer mix, a sample-barcoded 5' primer served in a second PCR lasting about 6 to 11 cycles. Using its own MiXCR run on the 5' RACE reads, TCRdb lists one record per CDR3 protein. This sample yields about 780,000 distinct CDR3 sequences, of which about 46% are seen a single time; 15% to 20% belongs to the top ten. CDR3 length equals 18 residues. Looked up from germline, CDR1 is SQVTM and CDR2 is ANQGSEA. This clonotype came up a few times. The genes are TRBV29-1 and TRBJ2-1; D is perhaps TRBD2 (5 bases). The closer fit of TRBJ2-7 to the DNA end suggests the J call may be wrong. The TCR comes from a man at least 80 years old in good health. The material sequenced was blood. The chain's CDR3 is CSVEVSLGAASSYNEQYF. The CDR3 bases are TGCAGCGTTGAAGTAAGTTTGGGAGCGGCCAGCTCCTACAATGAGCAGTACTTC.